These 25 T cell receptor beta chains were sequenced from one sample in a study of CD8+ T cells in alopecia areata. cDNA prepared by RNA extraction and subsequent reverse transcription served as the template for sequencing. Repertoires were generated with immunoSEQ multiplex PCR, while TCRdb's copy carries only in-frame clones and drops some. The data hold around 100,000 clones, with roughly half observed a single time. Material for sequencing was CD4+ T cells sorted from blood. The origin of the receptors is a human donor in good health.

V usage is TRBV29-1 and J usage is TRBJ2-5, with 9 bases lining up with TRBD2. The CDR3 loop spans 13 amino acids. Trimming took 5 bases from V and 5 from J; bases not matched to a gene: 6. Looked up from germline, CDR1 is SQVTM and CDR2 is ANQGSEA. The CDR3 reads CSVFSGGGETQYF. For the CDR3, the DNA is TGCAGCGTTTTTAGCGGGGGCGGCGAGACCCAGTACTTC. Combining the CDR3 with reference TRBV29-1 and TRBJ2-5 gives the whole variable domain SAVISQKPSRDICQRGTSLTIQCQVDSQVTMMFWYRQQPGQSLTLIATANQGSEATYESGFVIDKFPISRPNLTFSTLTVSNMSPEDSSIYLCSVFSGGGETQYFGPGTRLLVL.

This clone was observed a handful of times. The CDR3 bases are TGTGCCAGCAGTCCTCAGGGGGTTTCCTACAATGAGCAGTTCTTC. Residues: CASSPQGVSYNEQFF. The V call is TRBV28, the J call TRBJ2-1, with 7 bases identical to TRBD1. Germline V gene sequence: CDR1 MDHEN, CDR2 SYDVKM. Germline trimming cut 5 bases from V and 1 base from J; bases unmatched to any gene: 5. The CDR3 has 15 residues.

The CDR3, as DNA: TGTGCCATCAGAGAGACAGACTCCTATAATTCACCCCTCCACTTT. Translated, it gives CAIRETDSYNSPLHF. The chain is built from TRBV10-3 and TRBJ1-6; possible D gene TRBD1, 5 bases. The CDR3 sequence is 15 residues long. V lost 6 bases, J lost 0 bases, and 9 bases lay in between. Germline values: CDR1 ENHRY, CDR2 SYGVKD.

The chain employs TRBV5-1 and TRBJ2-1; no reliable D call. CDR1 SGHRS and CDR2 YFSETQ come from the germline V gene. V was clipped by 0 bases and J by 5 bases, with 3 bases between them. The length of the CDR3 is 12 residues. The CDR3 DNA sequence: TGCGCCAGCAGCTTGGAAAACAATGAGCAGTTCTTC. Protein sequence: CASSLENNEQFF.

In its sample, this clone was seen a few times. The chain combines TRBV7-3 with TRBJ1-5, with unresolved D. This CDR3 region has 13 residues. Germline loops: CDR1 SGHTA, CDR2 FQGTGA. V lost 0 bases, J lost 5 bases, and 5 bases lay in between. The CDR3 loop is CASSLTTDQPQHF. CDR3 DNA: TGTGCCAGCAGCTTAACGACGGATCAGCCCCAGCATTTT. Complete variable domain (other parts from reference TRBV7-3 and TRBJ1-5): GAGVSQTPSNKVTEKGKYVELRCDPISGHTALYWYRQSLGQGPEFLIYFQGTGAADDSGLPNDRFFAVRPEGSVSTLKIQRTERGDSAVYLCASSLTTDQPQHFGDGTRLSIL.

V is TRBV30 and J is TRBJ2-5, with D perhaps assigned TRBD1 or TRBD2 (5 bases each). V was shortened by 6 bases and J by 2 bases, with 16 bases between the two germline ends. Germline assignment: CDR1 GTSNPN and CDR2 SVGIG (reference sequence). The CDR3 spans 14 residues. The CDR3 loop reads CACNSRDGQETQYF. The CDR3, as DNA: TGTGCCTGCAATTCAAGGGACGGACAAGAGACCCAGTACTTC.

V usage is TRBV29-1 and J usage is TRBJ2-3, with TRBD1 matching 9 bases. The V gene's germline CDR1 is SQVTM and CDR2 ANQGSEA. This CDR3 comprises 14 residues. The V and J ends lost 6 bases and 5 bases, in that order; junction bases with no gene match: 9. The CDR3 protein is CSVAPGQGKDTQYF. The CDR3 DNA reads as TGCAGCGTCGCCCCGGGACAGGGTAAAGATACGCAGTATTTT.

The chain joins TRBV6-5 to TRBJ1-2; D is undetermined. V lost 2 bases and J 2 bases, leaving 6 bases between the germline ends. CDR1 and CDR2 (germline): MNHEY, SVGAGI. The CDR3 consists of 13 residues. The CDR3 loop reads CASSYKANYGYTF. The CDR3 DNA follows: TGTGCCAGCAGTTACAAGGCCAACTATGGCTACACCTTC.

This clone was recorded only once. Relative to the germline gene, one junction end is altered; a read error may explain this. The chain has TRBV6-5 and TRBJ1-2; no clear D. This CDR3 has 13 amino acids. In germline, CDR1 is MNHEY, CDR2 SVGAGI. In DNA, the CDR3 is TGTGCCAGCAGTTACTCCCTAACGGGCGGCTTCACCTTC. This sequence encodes CASSYSLTGGFTF.

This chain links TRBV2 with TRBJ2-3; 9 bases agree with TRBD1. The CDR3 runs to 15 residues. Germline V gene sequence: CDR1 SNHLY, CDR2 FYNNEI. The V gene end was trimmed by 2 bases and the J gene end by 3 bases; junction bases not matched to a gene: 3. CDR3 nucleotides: TGTGCCAGCAGTGAACGGACAGGGGTTACAGATACGCAGTATTTT. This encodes CASSERTGVTDTQYF. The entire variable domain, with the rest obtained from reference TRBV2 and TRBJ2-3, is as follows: EPEVTQTPSHQVTQMGQEVILRCVPISNHLYFYWYRQILGQKVEFLVSFYNNEISEKSEIFDDQFSVERPDGSNFTLKIRSTKLEDSAMYFCASSERTGVTDTQYFGPGTRLTVL.

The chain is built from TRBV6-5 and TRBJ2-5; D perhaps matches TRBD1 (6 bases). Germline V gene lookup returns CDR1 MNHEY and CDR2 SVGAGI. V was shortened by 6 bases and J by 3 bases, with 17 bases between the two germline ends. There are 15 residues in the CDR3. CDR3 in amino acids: CASRRSGTLEETQYF. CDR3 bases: TGTGCCAGCAGGCGATCCGGGACACTGGAAGAGACCCAGTACTTC.

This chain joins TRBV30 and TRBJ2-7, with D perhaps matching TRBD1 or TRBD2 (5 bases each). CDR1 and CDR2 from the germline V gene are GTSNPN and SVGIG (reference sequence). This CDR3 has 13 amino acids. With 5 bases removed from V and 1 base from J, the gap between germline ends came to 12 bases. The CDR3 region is CAWSWDGSYEQYF. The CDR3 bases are TGTGCCTGGTCCTGGGACGGTTCCTACGAGCAGTACTTC.

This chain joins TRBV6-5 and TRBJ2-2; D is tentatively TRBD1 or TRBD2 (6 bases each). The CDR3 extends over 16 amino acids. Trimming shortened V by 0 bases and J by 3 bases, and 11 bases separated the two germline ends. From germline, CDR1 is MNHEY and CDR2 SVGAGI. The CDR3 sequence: CASSYSWGADTGELFF. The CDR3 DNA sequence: TGTGCCAGCAGTTACTCGTGGGGGGCTGACACCGGGGAGCTGTTTTTT.

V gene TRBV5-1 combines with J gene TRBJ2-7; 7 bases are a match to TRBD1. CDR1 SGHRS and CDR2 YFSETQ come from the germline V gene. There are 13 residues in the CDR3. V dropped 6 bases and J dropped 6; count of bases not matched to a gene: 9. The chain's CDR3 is CASKRPGGSEQYF. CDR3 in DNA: TGCGCCAGCAAACGTCCAGGGGGTAGCGAGCAGTACTTC.

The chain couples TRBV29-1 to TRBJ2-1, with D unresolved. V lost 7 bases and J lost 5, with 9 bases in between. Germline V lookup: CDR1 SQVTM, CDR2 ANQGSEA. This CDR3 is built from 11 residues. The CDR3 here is CSAVVNNEQFF. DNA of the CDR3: TGCAGCGCTGTCGTTAACAATGAGCAGTTCTTC.

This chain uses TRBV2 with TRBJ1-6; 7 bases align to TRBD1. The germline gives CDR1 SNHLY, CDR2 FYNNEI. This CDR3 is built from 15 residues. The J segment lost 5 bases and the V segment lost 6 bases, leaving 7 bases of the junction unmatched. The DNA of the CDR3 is TGTGCCAGCAGGGCCCCGACAGGGAATAATTCACCCCTCCACTTT. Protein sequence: CASRAPTGNNSPLHF.

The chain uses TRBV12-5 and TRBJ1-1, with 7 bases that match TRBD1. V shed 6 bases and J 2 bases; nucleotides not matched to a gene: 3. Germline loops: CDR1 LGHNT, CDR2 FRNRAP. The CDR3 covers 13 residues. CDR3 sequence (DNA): TGTGCTAGTGGATGGACAGGTAACACTGAAGCTTTCTTT. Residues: CASGWTGNTEAFF.

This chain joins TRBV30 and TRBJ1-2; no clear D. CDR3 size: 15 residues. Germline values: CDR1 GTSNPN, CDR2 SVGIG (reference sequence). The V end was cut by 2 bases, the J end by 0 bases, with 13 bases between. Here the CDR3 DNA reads TGTGCCTGGAGTTTCCTTGACCTTTCTAACTATGGCTACACCTTC. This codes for CAWSFLDLSNYGYTF.

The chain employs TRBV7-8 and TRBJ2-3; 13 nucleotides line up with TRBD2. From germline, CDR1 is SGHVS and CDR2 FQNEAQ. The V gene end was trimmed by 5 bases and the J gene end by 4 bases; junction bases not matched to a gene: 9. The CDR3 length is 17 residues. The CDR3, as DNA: TGTGCCAGCAGCGCGCAGGGCACTAGCGGGGGGGCAGATACGCAGTATTTT. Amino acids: CASSAQGTSGGADTQYF.

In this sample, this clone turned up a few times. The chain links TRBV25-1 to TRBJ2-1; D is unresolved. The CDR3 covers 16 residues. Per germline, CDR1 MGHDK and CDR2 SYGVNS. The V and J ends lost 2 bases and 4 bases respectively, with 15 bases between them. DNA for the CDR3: TGTGCCAGCAGTGAAACAGATGGGAATTCATACAATGAGCAGTTCTTC. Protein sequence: CASSETDGNSYNEQFF. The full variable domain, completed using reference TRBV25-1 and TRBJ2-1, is EADIYQTPRYLVIGTGKKITLECSQTMGHDKMYWYQQDPGMELHLIHYSYGVNSTEKGDLSSESTVSRIRTEHFPLTLESARPSHTSQYLCASSETDGNSYNEQFFGPGTRLTVL.

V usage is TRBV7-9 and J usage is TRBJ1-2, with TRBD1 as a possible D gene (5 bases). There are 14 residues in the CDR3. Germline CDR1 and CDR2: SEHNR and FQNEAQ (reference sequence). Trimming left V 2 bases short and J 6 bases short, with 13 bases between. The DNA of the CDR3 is TGTGCCAGCAGCTTACGAGGGGCACTTGATGGCTACACCTTC. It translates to CASSLRGALDGYTF.

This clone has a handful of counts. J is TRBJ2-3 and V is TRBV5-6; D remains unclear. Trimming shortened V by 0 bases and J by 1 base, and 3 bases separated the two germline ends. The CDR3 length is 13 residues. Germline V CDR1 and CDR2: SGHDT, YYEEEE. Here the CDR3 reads CASSLERTDTQYF. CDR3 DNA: TGTGCCAGCAGCTTGGAACGCACAGATACGCAGTATTTT.

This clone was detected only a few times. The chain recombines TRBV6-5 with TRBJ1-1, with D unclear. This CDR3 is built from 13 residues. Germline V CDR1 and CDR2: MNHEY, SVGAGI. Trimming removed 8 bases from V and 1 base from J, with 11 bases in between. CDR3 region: CASWVSQNTEAFF. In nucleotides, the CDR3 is TGTGCCAGCTGGGTCTCGCAGAACACTGAAGCTTTCTTT.

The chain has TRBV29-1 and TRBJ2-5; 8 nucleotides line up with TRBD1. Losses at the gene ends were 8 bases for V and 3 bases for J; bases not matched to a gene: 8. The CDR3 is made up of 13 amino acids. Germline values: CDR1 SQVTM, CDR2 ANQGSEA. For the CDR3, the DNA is TGCAGCACCCGGACAGGGTGGGAAGAGACCCAGTACTTC. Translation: CSTRTGWEETQYF.

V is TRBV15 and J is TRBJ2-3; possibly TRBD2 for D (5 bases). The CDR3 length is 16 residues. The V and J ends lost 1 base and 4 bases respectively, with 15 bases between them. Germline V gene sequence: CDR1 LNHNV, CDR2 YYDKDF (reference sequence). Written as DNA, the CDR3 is TGTGCCACCAGCAGAGCAAAAGGACTCGGACCAGATACGCAGTATTTT. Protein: CATSRAKGLGPDTQYF.